Sequencing of this T cell receptor (beta chain) was carried out in a study of neoadjuvant anti-PD-1 for oral cavity cancer. Study-level background: Patients without progression received a fourth nivolumab dose around day 43, then surgical resection on days 50-56.

Of note for this clone: Its target is not known.

Some clones are missing from TCRdb's copy, which holds only in-frame ones; the method was immunoSEQ multiplex PCR. The sample carries fewer than 70,000 clones, around 80% recorded once. The CDR3 is 16 residues long. V trimming: 0 bases; J trimming: 7 bases; junction bases outside the gene matches: 9. The germline V gene encodes CDR1 SGHTA and CDR2 FQGTGA. Patients had newly diagnosed, untreated stage II-IVA oral cavity squamous cell carcinoma. Study-wide points: Treg/Th17 ratio rose with pretreatment blood and fell with post-treatment tumor TCRbeta clonality. Non-responders to neoadjuvant nivolumab had significantly more clonal PBMC T cells than responders.

This clonotype originated in a person aged 40-85 years with oral cavity squamous cell carcinoma. The chain combines TRBV7-3 with TRBJ2-1; 7 nucleotides line up with TRBD2. Here the sequenced sample was PBMCs, taken before nivolumab (anti-PD-1) treatment. CDR3 protein: CASSLTGSGAVNEQFF. The CDR3 DNA sequence: TGTGCCAGCAGCTTAACGGGGAGCGGGGCCGTTAATGAGCAGTTCTTC. The whole variable domain, remainder taken from reference TRBV7-3 and TRBJ2-1, is GAGVSQTPSNKVTEKGKYVELRCDPISGHTALYWYRQSLGQGPEFLIYFQGTGAADDSGLPNDRFFAVRPEGSVSTLKIQRTERGDSAVYLCASSLTGSGAVNEQFFGPGTRLTVL.